This T cell receptor beta chain stems from a study of beta chain features in type 1 diabetes. The CDR3 has 16 residues. CDR1 and CDR2 (germline): SGHTA, FQGNSA. Losses at the gene ends were 2 bases for V and 2 bases for J; bases not matched to a gene: 6. Sequencing targeted expressed TCRB transcripts, as all isolated RNA had been reverse transcribed. The repertoire was sequenced with immunoSEQ multiplex PCR; TCRdb's copy has only in-frame clones and lacks some. The data hold under 950,000 clones, with roughly 15% observed a single time. Sequenced sample: naive CD4+ T cells from blood. The receptor comes from a woman under 30 in good health. The chain employs TRBV7-2 and TRBJ2-7; 10 bases line up with TRBD2. The DNA of the CDR3 is TGTGCCAGCAGCTTAACCAGCGGGAGGGGAACCTACGAGCAGTACTTC. Translation: CASSLTSGRGTYEQYF.